This TCR beta chain was obtained from a study of cytomegalovirus exposure and HLA in healthy donors. Study information: Among several hundred genotyped donors, around 82% fell in the Caucasian-associated ancestry cluster.

The study ran its PCR with 60 Vbeta and 13 Jbeta primers. The data were produced by immunoSEQ multiplex PCR, yet TCRdb's version contains in-frame clones alone and is incomplete. The sample has about 130,000 clones, almost 80% seen once; the top ten hold about 1.5%. Losses at the gene ends were 7 bases for V and 2 bases for J; bases not matched to a gene: 7. Germline assignment: CDR1 SGHTA and CDR2 FQGNSA. The CDR3 extends over 16 amino acids. Study conclusions and caveats: A later analysis linked a missense variant in DCLRE1C to the trimming of TCR beta V and J genes. The listing of fewer than 200 TCR beta chains classed them as cytomegalovirus-associated. In a later analysis, several top co-occurrence clusters appeared linked to parvovirus B19, influenza, CMV and Epstein-Barr virus.

Details on this clone: The antigen is undetermined.

Sequencing used PBMCs. The sequence derives from a female donor in good health and CMV-seronegative. V is TRBV7-2 and J is TRBJ2-6, with 8 bases lining up with TRBD2. The CDR3: CASTPIGGAGANVLTF. In DNA, the CDR3 is TGTGCCAGCACCCCCATCGGGGGGGCTGGGGCCAACGTCCTGACTTTC.